Listed below are T cell receptor beta chains from one sample, sequenced in a study of human thymus T cells. Profiling relied on immunoSEQ multiplex PCR, and the TCRdb table lists in-frame clones only, not all of them. The sample holds some 78,000 clones, roughly 96% seen once. The material sequenced was thymus tissue. The receptors come from a boy under three years old with a congenital heart defect but otherwise immunologically healthy. Each CDR3 is given with its conserved first and last residue. The order of the fields is CDR3 length, V gene, CDR3 protein.

>11|TRBV20-1
CSARDQYEQYF
>19|TRBV5-6
CASSWAEGTGGAGAETQYF
>16|TRBV19
CASRGTGGSGANVLTF
>20|TRBV19
CASSTNQRTGGYSMNTEAFF
>13|TRBV30
CAWSAEGNTEAFF
>15|TRBV28
CASSLWDRDPDTQYF
>15|TRBV7-3
CASSLSRGGIETQYF
>16|TRBV30
CAWSVQVGQDPYEQYF
>13|TRBV6-1
CATTSGLNQPQHF
>16|TRBV28
CASSFERRLKSYEQYF
>16|TRBV27
CASSSLASGGRDTQYF
>15|TRBV19
CASSTHGTGPYEQYF
>13|TRBV27
CASRVGREETQYF
>16|TRBV7-9
CASSCDPRSSSYEQYF
>16|TRBV5-6
CASSSGTSGRSYEQYF
>16|TRBV27
CASAKSPGHINEKLFF
>12|TRBV5-4
CASSPDRGRAFF
>17|TRBV4-3
CASSQDPASGGYNEQFF
>19|TRBV15
CATSRRDRGPFIGANVLTF
>19|TRBV27
CASREIHTYRESPAYEQYF
>15|TRBV28
CASSLAGTGDYEQYF
>16|TRBV6-1
CASSDNGRPSGNTIYF
>19|TRBV7-2
CASSSIEGAQGEGNYEQYF
>13|TRBV29-1
CSVEVGRGWGYTF
>17|TRBV4-1
CASSHDTGTALSETQYF
>17|TRBV7-2
CASSLGDRAPTNYGYTF
>13|TRBV27
CASSQDPNQPQHF
>13|TRBV16
CASSRNLGDTQYF
>15|TRBV5-1
CASSAGQGSSYEQYF
>16|TRBV5-6
CASSLMTGGYQETQYF
>13|TRBV5-6
CASSLGGQETQYF
>13|TRBV2
CASSESGGDGYTF
>13|TRBV5-6
CASSSNRGREQYF
>16|TRBV27
CASSLFTGTSYNEQFF
>16|TRBV5-1
CASSLRVGGSQETQYF
>16|TRBV13
CASSLEAGGTPETQYF
>18|TRBV4-2
CASSQERRLDGCSGEQYF
>16|TRBV10-2
CASSPGGSHRNTEAFF
>18|TRBV6-1
CASSEAGSQGGGTDTQYF
>15|TRBV25-1
CASSESGQGAYEQYF
>14|TRBV14
CASSQDKDRYEQYF
>15|TRBV30
CAWNFSTGSSYEQYF
>16|TRBV19
CASSLRAPRLGYGYTF